This entry lists 15 T cell receptor beta chains sequenced from one sample in a study of blood T cells in healthy people across ages. Through a sample-barcoded 5' primer and a J-beta primer mix, a second PCR was run for about 6 to 12 cycles. TCRdb re-called the 5' RACE reads with MiXCR, one entry per CDR3 protein. The data contain some 900,000 distinct CDR3 sequences, around 48% of them singletons. The sample comprised blood. All receptors come from a man aged 25-40 years in good health.

The sample holds one count of this clonotype. The genes are TRBV18 and TRBJ1-5, with TRBD1 identical over 12 bases. V lost 6 bases, J lost 6 bases, and 6 bases stayed unmatched. There are 15 residues in the CDR3. The germline CDR1 and CDR2 sequences are KGHSH and LQKENI. The DNA of the CDR3 is TGTGCCAGCTCGGCGGGACAGGGGGCAGGTCAGCCCCAGCATTTT. This translates into CASSAGQGAGQPQHF. Variable domain in full (rest from reference TRBV18 and TRBJ1-5): NAGVMQNPRHLVRRRGQEARLRCSPMKGHSHVYWYRQLPEEGLKFMVYLQKENIIDESGMPKERFSAEFPKEGPSILRIQQVVRGDSAAYFCASSAGQGAGQPQHFGDGTRLSIL.

This chain connects TRBV20-1 to TRBJ1-6; weak D call: TRBD1 (6 bases). This CDR3 comprises 16 residues. Germline CDR1 reads DFQATT; CDR2 reads SNEGSKA (reference sequence). Trimming pared 2 bases from V and 0 bases from J, leaving 11 bases between. CDR3 region: CSARIGGSSYNSPLHF. The CDR3, as DNA: TGCAGTGCTAGAATAGGGGGGAGCTCCTATAATTCACCCCTCCACTTT.

The V and J genes are TRBV2 and TRBJ2-7, with TRBD2 matching 7 bases. V was clipped by 4 bases and J by 4 bases; unmatched bases: 10. CDR1 SNHLY and CDR2 FYNNEI come from the germline V gene. CDR3 length: 15 amino acids. CDR3 loop: CASSGGRAELYEQYF. The CDR3 DNA is TGTGCCAGCAGTGGGGGGAGGGCGGAACTTTACGAGCAGTACTTC. Full variable domain (rest looked up from reference TRBV2 and TRBJ2-7): EPEVTQTPSHQVTQMGQEVILRCVPISNHLYFYWYRQILGQKVEFLVSFYNNEISEKSEIFDDQFSVERPDGSNFTLKIRSTKLEDSAMYFCASSGGRAELYEQYFGPGTRLTVT.

This clonotype was detected only once. The V call is TRBV11-2, the J call TRBJ2-6; tentative D call: TRBD2 (6 bases). CDR1 is SGHAT, CDR2 FQNNGV, per germline. The CDR3 totals 16 residues. Trimming cost V 0 bases and J 2 bases, with 8 bases left between them. The CDR3 region is CASSLEGRTGANVLTF. The DNA for the CDR3 is TGTGCCAGCAGCTTAGAAGGGAGGACTGGGGCCAACGTCCTGACTTTC.

In its sample, this clonotype was seen a few times. This rearrangement joins TRBV28 to TRBJ2-3, with D possibly being TRBD1 (6 bases). V was clipped by 2 bases and J by 4 bases, with 13 bases between them. The CDR3 has 15 residues. Germline CDR1 reads MDHEN; CDR2 reads SYDVKM. In nucleotides, the CDR3 is TGTGCCAGCAGTTTAGCGAGGGGGATGTCAGATACGCAGTATTTT. It is translated as CASSLARGMSDTQYF.

The chain links TRBV4-2 to TRBJ2-5; 14 nucleotides line up with TRBD2. CDR1 and CDR2 (germline): LGHNA, YNFKEQ. CDR3 length: 21 residues. V trimming: 1 base; J trimming: 5 bases; junction bases outside the gene matches: 18. The CDR3 nucleotides are TGTGCCAGCAGCCAAGCCCCAACCGGACTAGCGGGGGGTATGTCGGTGGAGACCCAGTACTTC. Its translation is CASSQAPTGLAGGMSVETQYF.

The rearrangement links TRBV7-9 to TRBJ1-1, with 9 bases identical to TRBD1. The germline V gene has CDR1 SEHNR and CDR2 FQNEAQ (reference sequence). The J segment lost 0 bases and the V segment lost 4 bases, leaving 6 bases of the junction unmatched. This CDR3 comprises 16 residues. Written as DNA, the CDR3 is TGTGCCAGCAGCTACCCGGGACAGGGAATGAACACTGAAGCTTTCTTT. It yields the protein CASSYPGQGMNTEAFF. The whole variable domain, remainder taken from reference TRBV7-9 and TRBJ1-1, is DTGVSQNPRHKITKRGQNVTFRCDPISEHNRLYWYRQTLGQGPEFLTYFQNEAQLEKSRLLSDRFSAERPKGSFSTLEIQRTEQGDSAMYLCASSYPGQGMNTEAFFGQGTRLTVV.

Many counts were recorded for this clonotype. V is TRBV12-3 or TRBV12-4 and J is TRBJ1-2; unclear D gene. With 10 bases removed from V and 4 bases from J, the gap between germline ends came to 16 bases. The CDR3 is 13 residues long. CDR3 DNA: TGTGCCACCGAACTCAACTCAGGCTATGGCTACACCTTC. Protein sequence: CATELNSGYGYTF.

Ten or more counts support this clonotype. CDR3 in DNA: TGCAGTGCTTCGGGACTAGCGGGGGGACCGTACCAAGAGACCCAGTACTTC. This codes for CSASGLAGGPYQETQYF. V gene TRBV20-1 combines with J gene TRBJ2-5, with 15 bases that match TRBD2. V dropped 5 bases and J dropped 0; count of bases not matched to a gene: 7. CDR3 size: 17 residues. Germline values: CDR1 DFQATT, CDR2 SNEGSKA (reference sequence).

Here the CDR3 DNA reads TGCAGCGAGAGACAGGTTGATCCCCTCCATGAGCAGTTCTTC. It yields the protein CSERQVDPLHEQFF. J is TRBJ2-1 and V is TRBV29-1; D may be TRBD1 (6 bases). The CDR3 covers 14 residues. V dropped 7 bases and J dropped 8 bases, with 21 bases sitting between them. Germline V gene data show CDR1 as SQVTM and CDR2 as ANQGSEA.

This chain joins TRBV10-3 and TRBJ2-2, with a weak D call TRBD1 (6 bases). This CDR3 is built from 16 residues. V lost 7 bases and J 0 bases, leaving 15 bases between the germline ends. In germline, CDR1 is ENHRY, CDR2 SYGVKD. The CDR3 nucleotides read TGTGCCATCACCCGAGTAGGGACACCGAACACCGGGGAGCTGTTTTTT. It encodes CAITRVGTPNTGELFF.

The chain is built from TRBV7-9 and TRBJ2-1; D is undetermined. V lost 7 bases and J 2 bases, leaving 12 bases between the germline ends. The CDR3 sequence is 14 residues long. Germline loops: CDR1 SEHNR, CDR2 FQNEAQ (reference sequence). In nucleotides, the CDR3 is TGTGCCAGCAACTCCATGGTCGCCTACAATGAGCAGTTCTTC. It yields the protein CASNSMVAYNEQFF.

The chain links TRBV7-2 to TRBJ2-7; D ambiguous. V lost 1 base and J lost 4, with 8 bases in between. The CDR3 extends over 13 amino acids. The germline CDR1 and CDR2 sequences are SGHTA and FQGNSA. CDR3 protein: CASSLGVEYEQYF. In DNA form, the CDR3 reads TGTGCCAGCAGCTTAGGGGTCGAGTACGAGCAGTACTTC.

This clonotype has just a few counts. V gene TRBV4-3 combines with J gene TRBJ2-1; D is unclear. V lost 0 bases to trimming and J lost 8 bases, with 17 bases between them. Germline-derived CDR1 and CDR2 are LGHNA and YSLEER. The CDR3 loop spans 16 amino acids. Here the CDR3 DNA reads TGCGCCAGCAGCCAAGATGATACCATGAGCATTCATGAGCAGTTCTTC. This translates into CASSQDDTMSIHEQFF.

This clonotype was counted a few times. The chain has TRBV3-1 and TRBJ2-6; no reliable D call. From germline, CDR1 is LGHDT and CDR2 YNNKEL (reference sequence). V was trimmed by 0 bases and J by 1 base, leaving 7 bases between them. This CDR3 has 16 residues. In DNA form, the CDR3 reads TGTGCCAGCAGCCAAGATCCCCAATCTGGGGCCAACGTCCTGACTTTC. Protein product: CASSQDPQSGANVLTF.